Given below is one T cell receptor (beta chain) in context. The antigen is not known. With the ViraFEST assay, the study expanded antigen-specific CD4+ T cells using viral peptide pools, then sequenced them. Culture lasted 10 days before CD4+ T cell isolation. Two-dose vaccination with either BNT162b2 or mRNA-1273 was given to the participants. This sample is part of a study of vaccination effects on CD4 cells after COVID-19. Libraries were prepared by immunoSEQ multiplex PCR; TCRdb keeps only in-frame clonotypes and omits some of them. The data hold nearly 25,000 clones, with 60% to 80% observed a single time. Unmatched junction bases numbered 3, after V lost 2 bases and J lost 0 bases. In germline, CDR1 is KGHSH, CDR2 LQKENI. This CDR3 contains 16 residues.

This chain uses TRBV18 with TRBJ2-5; the match to TRBD2 covers 10 bases. This clonotype was sampled from a human donor who received a COVID-19 vaccine. The specimen comprised CD4+ T cells from PBMCs cultured with SARS-CoV-2 spike peptides, sampled after COVID-19 vaccination. Here the CDR3 reads CASSPFSGRYQETQYF. The CDR3 DNA sequence: TGTGCCAGCTCACCATTTAGCGGGAGGTACCAAGAGACCCAGTACTTC.